Below are 4 T cell receptor beta chains sequenced from a single sample in a study of blood T cell repertoires in COVID-19. The assay was immunoSEQ multiplex PCR, and TCRdb's table has in-frame clones only and misses some. The data contain about 420,000 clones, about 87% of them singletons. Sequencing was carried out using peripheral blood. The receptors stem from a man aged 18 to 35 with COVID-19, enrolled during active disease.

The chain carries TRBV7-3 and TRBJ2-1; the match to TRBD1 covers 11 bases. The CDR3 runs to 17 residues. J was trimmed by 5 bases and V by 4 bases; bases with no gene match: 10. The V gene's germline CDR1 is SGHTA and CDR2 FQGTGA. The CDR3 sequence is CASSSGQGDLRNNEQFF. DNA of the CDR3: TGTGCCAGCAGCTCGGGACAGGGGGATCTCCGTAACAATGAGCAGTTCTTC.

The gene calls are TRBV5-4 and TRBJ2-2; 7 nucleotides line up with TRBD2. This CDR3 is 16 amino acids long. The junction had 5 bases not matched to a gene; V was cut back by 0 bases and J by 3 bases. The germline gives CDR1 SGHNT, CDR2 YYREEE (reference sequence). The CDR3 is CASSLEAGRHTGELFF. The CDR3 DNA is TGTGCCAGCAGCTTGGAAGCGGGGAGGCACACCGGGGAGCTGTTTTTT.

On this clone itself: One end of the junction is discordant with germline, which a read error may explain. The rearrangement links TRBV7-2 to TRBJ1-5, with a tentative D call TRBD1 (5 bases). The CDR3 totals 13 residues. CDR1 is SGHTA, CDR2 FQGNSA, per germline. CDR3 residues: CASGLRGNQPQHF. The CDR3 coding sequence is TGTGCCAGCGGCTTGCGGGGGAATCAGCCCCAGCATTTT.

V and J are TRBV6-1 and TRBJ1-2; 8 nucleotides line up with TRBD1. CDR1 is MNHNS, CDR2 SASEGT, per germline. The junction had 4 bases not matched to a gene; V was cut back by 1 base and J by 9 bases. CDR3 length: 13 residues. As DNA, the CDR3 is TGTGCCAGCAGTGAAGGGACAGGGACGAGCTACACCTTC. It encodes CASSEGTGTSYTF.